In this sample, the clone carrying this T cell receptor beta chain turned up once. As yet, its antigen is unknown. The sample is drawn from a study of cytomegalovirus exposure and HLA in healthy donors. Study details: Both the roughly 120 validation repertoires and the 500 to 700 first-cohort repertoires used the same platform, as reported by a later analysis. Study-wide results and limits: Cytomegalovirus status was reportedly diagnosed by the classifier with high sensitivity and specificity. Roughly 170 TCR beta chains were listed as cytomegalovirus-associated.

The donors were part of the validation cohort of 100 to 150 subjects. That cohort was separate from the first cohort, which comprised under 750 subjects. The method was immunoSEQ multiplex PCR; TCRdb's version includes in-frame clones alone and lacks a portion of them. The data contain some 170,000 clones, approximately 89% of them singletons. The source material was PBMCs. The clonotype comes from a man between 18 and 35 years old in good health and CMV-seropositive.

The CDR3, as DNA: TGTGCCAGCAGGCGGTTCAATGAAAAACTGTTTTTT. It encodes CASRRFNEKLFF. The chain links TRBV7-9 to TRBJ1-4; D ambiguous. CDR3 length: 12 amino acids. V dropped 6 bases and J dropped 5 bases, with 7 bases sitting between them. Germline V gene lookup returns CDR1 SEHNR and CDR2 FQNEAQ (reference sequence).